This T cell receptor beta chain was observed in a study of OX40 agonist ivuxolimab in advanced cancers. Looking at the study overall: While on treatment, patients had intravenous ivuxolimab at 0.01 to 10 mg/kg every 2 weeks. Partial responses were achieved by three patients: one hepatocellular carcinoma, two cutaneous melanoma. Points from the study as a whole: At 0.1 to 3.0 mg/kg and by week 6, clonal expansion occurred in CD4+ and CD8+ blood T cells.

Using immunoSEQ multiplex PCR, the repertoire was profiled, and TCRdb retains in-frame clones only, with some absent. The table shows 55,000 to 75,000 clones, with around 90% occurring only once. The germline gives CDR1 SGDLS, CDR2 YYNGEE. The CDR3 has 15 amino acids. Trimming left V 0 bases short and J 0 bases short, with 6 bases between. The sample holds one count of this clone. What it binds is unknown. This receptor was obtained from an adult with an advanced solid tumor such as melanoma, head and neck, liver or kidney cancer. The gene calls are TRBV9 and TRBJ2-2; D call uncertain. The specimen comprised CD4+ or CD8+ T cells sorted from blood, sampled in a trial of the OX40 agonist ivuxolimab. The CDR3, as DNA: TGTGCCAGCAGCGTAGGACGGGCGAACACCGGGGAGCTGTTTTTT. This codes for CASSVGRANTGELFF. The whole variable domain, filled in from reference TRBV9 and TRBJ2-2, reads DSGVTQTPKHLITATGQRVTLRCSPRSGDLSVYWYQQSLDQGLQFLIQYYNGEERAKGNILERFSAQQFPDLHSELNLSSLELGDSALYFCASSVGRANTGELFFGEGSRLTVL.